This T cell receptor beta chain is drawn from a study of blood T cell repertoires in COVID-19. Study-wide background: The origin of the acute and convalescent COVID-19 samples was the United States, Italy and Spain. T cells, B-cell-depleted T cells, or PBMCs supplied cDNA or gDNA.

This CDR3 spans 15 amino acids. The germline V gene has CDR1 LNHDA and CDR2 SQIVND (reference sequence). Trimming took 3 bases from V and 3 from J; bases not matched to a gene: 6. This clone has a handful of counts. Source study methods: Amplification from reference gene primers served as the basis for estimated nucleated cell counts. Method: immunoSEQ multiplex PCR; TCRdb's copy keeps in-frame clones and lacks some. That table supplies the V and J calls and clone size; D and trimming were determined from the DNA. The sample has about 240,000 clones, 80% to 85% seen once. Sequencing was done on a sample of peripheral blood. The chain is built from TRBV19 and TRBJ2-7, with 9 bases identical to TRBD2. This clonotype originated in a woman aged 55-75 years with active or convalescent COVID-19. DNA of the CDR3: TGTGCCAGTAGTATGATGTCTAGCGGGAACTACGAGCAGTACTTC. This sequence encodes CASSMMSSGNYEQYF.